Below, 5 T cell receptor beta chains from the same sample are listed, as sequenced in a study of cytomegalovirus exposure and HLA in healthy donors. PCR used 60 Vbeta primers and 13 Jbeta primers. Data came from immunoSEQ multiplex PCR; TCRdb stores just in-frame clones and leaves some out. Of under 200,000 clones in the sample, around 80% were seen once. Sequencing was carried out using PBMCs. The receptors here all came from a woman between 45 and 60 years old in good health and CMV-seropositive.

This sequence joins TRBV4-2 and TRBJ2-5, with a weak D call TRBD1 (5 bases). V was clipped by 4 bases and J by 2 bases, with 20 bases between them. Germline assignment: CDR1 LGHNA and CDR2 YNFKEQ. The CDR3 sequence is 17 residues long. In nucleotides, the CDR3 is TGTGCCAGCAGCCCGGCGGCCAGGGTGACTTATCAAGAGACCCAGTACTTC. The encoded protein is CASSPAARVTYQETQYF.

The chain couples TRBV5-5 to TRBJ2-3; D is ambiguous. V shed 1 base and J shed 4 bases, with 4 bases lying between them. Germline V CDR1 and CDR2: SGHKS, YYEKEE (reference sequence). This CDR3 comprises 12 residues. The CDR3: CASSLTADTQYF. In DNA form, the CDR3 reads TGTGCCAGCAGCTTGACTGCAGATACGCAGTATTTT.

This chain links TRBV7-3 with TRBJ2-1, with 11 bases lining up with TRBD2. The CDR3 runs 16 residues. Per the germline V gene, CDR1 is SGHTA and CDR2 is FQGTGA. The V and J ends lost 5 bases and 1 base, in that order; junction bases with no gene match: 4. CDR3 sequence: CASSQGLAGSYNEQFF. CDR3 DNA sequence: TGTGCCAGCAGCCAAGGACTAGCGGGTTCCTACAATGAGCAGTTCTTC.

The V gene is TRBV29-1, the J gene TRBJ1-1; D is possibly TRBD1 (5 bases). The CDR3 consists of 14 residues. Trimming cost V 3 bases and J 1 base, with 12 bases left between them. Per germline, CDR1 SQVTM and CDR2 ANQGSEA. The CDR3 DNA is TGCAGCGTTGACGGGGGGAGGGGGAACACTGAAGCTTTCTTT. Translated: CSVDGGRGNTEAFF.

This clone turned up a few times. The same CDR3 can be traced to other DNA sequences in this sample. The rearrangement joins TRBV5-1 to TRBJ2-7, with 12 positions matching TRBD2. The CDR3 spans 15 residues. CDR1 and CDR2 from the germline V gene are SGHRS and YFSETQ. With V trimmed by 4 bases and J by 4 bases, 6 bases remained unmatched. The CDR3 bases are TGCGCCAGCAGCCGCCTAGCGGGAGGGCCATACGAGCAGTACTTC. Its translation is CASSRLAGGPYEQYF.